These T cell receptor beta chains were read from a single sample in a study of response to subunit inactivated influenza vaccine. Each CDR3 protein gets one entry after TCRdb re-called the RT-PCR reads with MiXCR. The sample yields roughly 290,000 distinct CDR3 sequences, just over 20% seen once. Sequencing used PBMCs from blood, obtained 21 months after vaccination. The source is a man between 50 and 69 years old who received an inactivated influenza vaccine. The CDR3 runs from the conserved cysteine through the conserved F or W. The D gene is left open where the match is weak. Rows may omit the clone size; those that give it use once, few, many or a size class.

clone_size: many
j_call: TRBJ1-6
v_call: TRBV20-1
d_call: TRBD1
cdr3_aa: CSARAGQVRTSPLHF
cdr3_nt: TGCAGTGCCAGAGCGGGACAGGTTCGCACTTCACCCCTCCACTTT

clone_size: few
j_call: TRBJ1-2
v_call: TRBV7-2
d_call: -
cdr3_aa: CASSFDRSGGYTF
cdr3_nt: TGTGCCAGCAGCTTTGACCGGTCGGGTGGCTACACCTTC

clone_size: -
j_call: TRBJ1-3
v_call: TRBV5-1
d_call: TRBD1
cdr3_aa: CASSLYTGVSSGNTIYF
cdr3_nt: TGCGCCAGCAGCTTGTACACAGGGGTGAGCTCTGGAAACACCATATATTTT

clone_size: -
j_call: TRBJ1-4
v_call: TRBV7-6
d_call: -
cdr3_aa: CASSLSRRGEKLFF
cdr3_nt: TGTGCCAGCAGCTTATCACGGAGGGGTGAAAAACTGTTTTTT

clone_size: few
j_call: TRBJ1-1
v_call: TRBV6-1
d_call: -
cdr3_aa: CASRPGPGRTEAFF
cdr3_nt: TGTGCCAGCAGACCTGGCCCAGGACGGACTGAAGCTTTCTTT

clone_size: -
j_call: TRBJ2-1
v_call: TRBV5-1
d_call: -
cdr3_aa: CASSDRAGTHNEQFF
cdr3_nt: TGCGCCAGCAGCGATAGGGCAGGAACTCACAATGAGCAGTTCTTC

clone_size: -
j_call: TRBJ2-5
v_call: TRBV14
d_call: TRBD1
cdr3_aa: CASSVRGRAETQYF
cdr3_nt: TGTGCCAGCAGTGTCAGGGGGCGCGCGGAGACCCAGTACTTC

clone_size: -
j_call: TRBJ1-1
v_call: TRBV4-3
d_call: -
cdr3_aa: CASSQDAGRQAFF
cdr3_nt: TGCGCCAGCAGCCAAGATGCGGGACGGCAAGCTTTCTTT

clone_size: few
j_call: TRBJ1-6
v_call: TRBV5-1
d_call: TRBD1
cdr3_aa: CASSPTGGVYNSPLHF
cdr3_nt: TGCGCCAGCAGCCCGACAGGGGGCGTTTATAATTCACCCCTCCACTTT

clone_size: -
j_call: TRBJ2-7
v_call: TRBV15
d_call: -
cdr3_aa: CATSKETGLRRYEQYF
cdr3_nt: TGTGCCACCAGCAAAGAGACAGGACTGCGCCGTTACGAGCAGTACTTC

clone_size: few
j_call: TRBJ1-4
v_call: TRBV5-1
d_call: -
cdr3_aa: CASSKQAATNEKLFF
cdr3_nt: TGCGCCAGCAGCAAACAGGCAGCAACTAATGAAAAACTGTTTTTT

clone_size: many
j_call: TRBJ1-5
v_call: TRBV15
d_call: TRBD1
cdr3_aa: CATSDRQGLFPQHF
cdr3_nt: TGTGCCACCAGCGACCGACAGGGATTGTTTCCCCAGCATTTT

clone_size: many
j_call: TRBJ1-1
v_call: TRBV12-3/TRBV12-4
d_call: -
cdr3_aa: CASSLGPGRRAEAFF
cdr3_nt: TGTGCCAGCAGTTTAGGCCCCGGGAGAAGGGCTGAAGCTTTCTTT

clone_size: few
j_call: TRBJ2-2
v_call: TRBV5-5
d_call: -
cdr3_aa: CASSLPKTTGELFF
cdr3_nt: TGTGCCAGCAGCTTGCCCAAAACAACCGGGGAGCTGTTTTTT

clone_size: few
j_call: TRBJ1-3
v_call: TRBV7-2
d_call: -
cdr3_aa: CASSLALGLLSGHSGNTIYF
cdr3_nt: TGTGCCAGCAGCTTAGCGCTAGGCCTTCTAAGCGGGCACTCTGGAAACACCATATATTTT

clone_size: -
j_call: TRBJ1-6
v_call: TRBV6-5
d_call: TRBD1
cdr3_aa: CASSYGTGGSSYNSPLHF
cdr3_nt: TGTGCCAGCAGTTATGGGACAGGGGGTAGCTCCTATAATTCACCCCTCCACTTT

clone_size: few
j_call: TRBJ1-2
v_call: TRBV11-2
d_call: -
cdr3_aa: CASSLERRGRGYTF
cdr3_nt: TGTGCCAGCAGCTTAGAACGCAGGGGCCGTGGCTACACCTTC

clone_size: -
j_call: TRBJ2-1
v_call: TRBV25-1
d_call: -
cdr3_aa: CASMPTGTNEQFF
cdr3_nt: TGTGCCAGCATGCCGACCGGGACCAATGAGCAGTTCTTC

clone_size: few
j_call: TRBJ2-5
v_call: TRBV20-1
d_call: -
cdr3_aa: CSAGAGEWEETQYF
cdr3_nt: TGCAGTGCTGGTGCAGGGGAATGGGAAGAGACCCAGTACTTC

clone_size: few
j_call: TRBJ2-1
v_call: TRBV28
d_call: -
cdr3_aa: CASSYTPLYNEQFF
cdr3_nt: TGTGCCAGCAGTTACACCCCCTTGTACAATGAGCAGTTCTTC

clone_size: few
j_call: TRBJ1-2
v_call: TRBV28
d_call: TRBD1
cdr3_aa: CASTPGDRGYGYTF
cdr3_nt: TGTGCCAGCACCCCGGGGGACAGGGGTTATGGCTACACCTTC

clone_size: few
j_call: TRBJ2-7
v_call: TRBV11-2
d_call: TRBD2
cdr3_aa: CASSLVIGLALDEQYF
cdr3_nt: TGTGCCAGCAGCTTAGTAATTGGACTAGCCTTGGACGAGCAGTACTTC

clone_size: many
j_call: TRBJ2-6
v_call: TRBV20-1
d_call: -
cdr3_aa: CSARDLTQADFSGANVLTF
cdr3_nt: TGCAGTGCTAGAGATCTAACGCAGGCGGATTTCTCTGGGGCCAACGTCCTGACTTTC

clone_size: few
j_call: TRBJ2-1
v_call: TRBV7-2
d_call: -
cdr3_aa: CASSLVKYNEQFF
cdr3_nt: TGTGCCAGCAGCTTAGTTAAGTACAATGAGCAGTTCTTC

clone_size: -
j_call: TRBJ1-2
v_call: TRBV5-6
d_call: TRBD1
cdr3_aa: CASSLRWDRFYGYTF
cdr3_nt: TGTGCCAGCAGCTTGCGTTGGGACAGGTTCTATGGCTACACCTTC

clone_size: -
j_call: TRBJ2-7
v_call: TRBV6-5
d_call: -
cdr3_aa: CASISGFHEQYF
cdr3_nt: TGTGCCAGCATTTCAGGGTTTCACGAGCAGTACTTC

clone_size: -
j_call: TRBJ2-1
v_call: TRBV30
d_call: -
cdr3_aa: CAWSETGYNEQFF
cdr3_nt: TGTGCCTGGAGTGAGACAGGCTACAATGAGCAGTTCTTC

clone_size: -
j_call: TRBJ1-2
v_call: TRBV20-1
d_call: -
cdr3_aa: CSARDYTGSGSYGYTF
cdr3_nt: TGCAGTGCTAGAGATTATACAGGAAGCGGGTCCTATGGCTACACCTTC

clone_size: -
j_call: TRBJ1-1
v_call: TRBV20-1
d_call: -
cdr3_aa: CSEVENTEAFF
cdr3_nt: TGCAGTGAGGTGGAGAACACTGAAGCTTTCTTT

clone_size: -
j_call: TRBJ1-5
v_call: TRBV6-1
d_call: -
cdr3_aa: CASSRGLEGNQPQHF
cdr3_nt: TGTGCCAGTAGTCGGGGTCTGGAAGGCAATCAGCCCCAGCATTTT

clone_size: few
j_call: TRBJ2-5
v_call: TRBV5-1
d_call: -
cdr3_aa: CASMPAQKETQYF
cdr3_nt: TGCGCCAGCATGCCAGCACAAAAAGAGACCCAGTACTTC

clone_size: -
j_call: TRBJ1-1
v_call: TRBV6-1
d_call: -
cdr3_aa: CASSELGRNTEAFF
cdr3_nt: TGTGCCAGCAGTGAATTGGGACGGAACACTGAAGCTTTCTTT

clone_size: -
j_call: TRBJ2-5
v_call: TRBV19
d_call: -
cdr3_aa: CASSIPGGQETQYF
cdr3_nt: TGTGCCAGTAGTATACCCGGGGGCCAAGAGACCCAGTACTTC

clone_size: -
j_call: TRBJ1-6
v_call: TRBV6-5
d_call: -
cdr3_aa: CASSYAFDSFNSPLHF
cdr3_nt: TGTGCCAGCAGTTACGCCTTCGACAGCTTTAATTCACCCCTCCACTTT

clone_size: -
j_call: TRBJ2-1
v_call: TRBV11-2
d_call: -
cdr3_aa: CASSLELASVGEQFF
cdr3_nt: TGTGCCAGCAGCTTAGAGCTTGCGAGCGTGGGTGAGCAGTTCTTC

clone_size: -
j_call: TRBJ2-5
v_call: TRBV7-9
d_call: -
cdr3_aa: CASSLIRWGSQETQYF
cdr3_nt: TGTGCCAGCAGCTTAATACGTTGGGGTTCACAAGAGACCCAGTACTTC

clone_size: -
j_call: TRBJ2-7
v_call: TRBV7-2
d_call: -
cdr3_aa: CASSVATEYEQYF
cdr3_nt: TGTGCCAGCAGCGTGGCTACCGAATACGAGCAGTACTTC

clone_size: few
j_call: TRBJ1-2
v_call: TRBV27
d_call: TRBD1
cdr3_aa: CASAGGASPYGYTF
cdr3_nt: TGTGCCAGCGCAGGGGGCGCATCCCCTTATGGCTACACCTTC

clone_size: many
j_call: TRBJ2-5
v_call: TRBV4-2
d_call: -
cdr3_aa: CASSPDRQETQYF
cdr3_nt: TGTGCCAGCAGCCCCGATCGACAGGAGACCCAGTACTTC

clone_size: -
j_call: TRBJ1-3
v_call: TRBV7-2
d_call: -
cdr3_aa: CASSVAATLSSGNTIYF
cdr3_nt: TGTGCCAGCAGCGTGGCGGCCACTTTAAGCTCTGGAAACACCATATATTTT

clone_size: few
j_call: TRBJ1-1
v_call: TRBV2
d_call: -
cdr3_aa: CASSGTAGPGTEAFF
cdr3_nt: TGTGCCAGCAGTGGAACCGCGGGACCGGGGACTGAAGCTTTCTTT

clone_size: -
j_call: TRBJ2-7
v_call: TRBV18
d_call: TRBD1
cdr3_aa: CASTSGTGVYEQYF
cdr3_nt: TGTGCCAGCACCTCCGGGACAGGGGTGTACGAGCAGTACTTC

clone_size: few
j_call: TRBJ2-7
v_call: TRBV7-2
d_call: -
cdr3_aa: CASSLSIGYEQYF
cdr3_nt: TGTGCCAGCAGCTTATCTATAGGGTACGAGCAGTACTTC

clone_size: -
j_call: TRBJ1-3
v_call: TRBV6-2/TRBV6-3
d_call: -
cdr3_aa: CASSSRTQNTIYF
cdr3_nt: TGTGCCAGCAGTTCCAGGACCCAAAACACCATATATTTT

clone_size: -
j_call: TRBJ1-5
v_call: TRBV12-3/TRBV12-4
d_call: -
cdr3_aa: CASSLRFNQPQHF
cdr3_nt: TGTGCCAGCAGTTTAAGGTTTAATCAGCCCCAGCATTTT

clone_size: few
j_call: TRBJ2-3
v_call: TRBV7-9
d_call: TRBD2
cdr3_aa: CASSRGWAGGTDTQYF
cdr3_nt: TGTGCCAGCAGCCGTGGATGGGCGGGGGGCACAGATACGCAGTATTTT

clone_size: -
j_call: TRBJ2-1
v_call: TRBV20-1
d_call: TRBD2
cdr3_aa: CSARDTLAGEQFF
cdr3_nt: TGCAGTGCTAGAGATACCCTAGCGGGAGAGCAGTTCTTC

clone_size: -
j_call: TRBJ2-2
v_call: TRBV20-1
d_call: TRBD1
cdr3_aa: CSAHRRTGRNTGELFF
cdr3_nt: TGCAGTGCTCATCGACGGACAGGGAGGAACACCGGGGAGCTGTTTTTT

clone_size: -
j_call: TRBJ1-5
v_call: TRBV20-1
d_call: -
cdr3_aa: CSALSGTGNQPQHF
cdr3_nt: TGCAGTGCTCTCTCCGGGACCGGCAATCAGCCCCAGCATTTT

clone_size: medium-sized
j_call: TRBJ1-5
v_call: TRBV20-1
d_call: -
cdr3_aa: CSAETGYSNQPQHF
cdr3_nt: TGCAGTGCTGAGACAGGTTATAGCAATCAGCCCCAGCATTTT